Listed here are 6 T cell receptor beta chains from one sample, sequenced in a study of cytomegalovirus exposure and HLA in healthy donors. Vbeta (60) and Jbeta (13) primers were used in the PCR. Data came from immunoSEQ multiplex PCR; TCRdb stores just in-frame clones and leaves some out. The table has 160,000 or so clones, 80% to 90% seen once. Sequencing was performed on PBMCs. Source of these receptors: a man aged 50 to 60 in good health and CMV-seropositive.

The rearrangement uses TRBV9 and TRBJ1-1; the D gene is possibly TRBD1 (6 bases). Per the germline V gene, CDR1 is SGDLS and CDR2 is YYNGEE. CDR3 length equals 15 residues. Deletions cut 4 bases from V and 2 bases from J, with 15 bases between. Here the CDR3 DNA reads TGTGCCAGCAGCAGTACGGGACACCCCAACACTGAAGCTTTCTTT. Amino acid sequence: CASSSTGHPNTEAFF.

The rearrangement links TRBV10-3 to TRBJ2-7; TRBD2 matches at 10 bases. V trimming: 4 bases; J trimming: 3 bases; junction bases outside the gene matches: 6. The CDR3 runs 15 residues. Looked up from germline, CDR1 is ENHRY and CDR2 is SYGVKD. The chain's CDR3 is CAISVGLAGVYEQYF. The CDR3 bases are TGTGCCATCAGTGTGGGTCTAGCGGGGGTCTACGAGCAGTACTTC.

This chain connects TRBV9 to TRBJ1-2; TRBD1 matches 10 bases. J was trimmed by 4 bases and V by 0 bases; bases with no gene match: 3. The CDR3 has 15 amino acids. Germline V lookup: CDR1 SGDLS, CDR2 YYNGEE. CDR3 nucleotides: TGTGCCAGCAGCGTAGATGGGACAGGGGCCTATGGCTACACCTTC. Translated, it gives CASSVDGTGAYGYTF.

A note on this clone: An end of the junction does not agree with germline; a read error may underlie this. This chain uses TRBV7-9 with TRBJ1-1, with D hard to call. The CDR3 loop spans 18 amino acids. Germline loops: CDR1 SEHNR, CDR2 FQNEAQ (reference sequence). In DNA form, the CDR3 reads TGTTCCAGCAGCCCCCCGCGGTCCAAAGGGAGAAAAAACACTGAAGCTTTCTTT. Translation gives CSSSPPRSKGRKNTEAFF.

This CDR3 reads CASSDGTVERYEQYF. The CDR3 DNA reads TGTGCCAGCAGTGATGGGACAGTAGAACGCTACGAGCAGTACTTC. The gene calls are TRBV6-1 and TRBJ2-7, with 7 bases aligning to TRBD1. Per germline, CDR1 MNHNS and CDR2 SASEGT. Trimming took 3 bases from V and 3 from J; bases not matched to a gene: 8. This CDR3 has 15 residues.

V gene TRBV19 combines with J gene TRBJ1-3; 7 nucleotides match TRBD1. The CDR3 has 13 residues. CDR1 LNHDA and CDR2 SQIVND come from the germline V gene (reference sequence). V lost 5 bases to trimming and J lost 6 bases; unmatched junction nucleotides: 4. DNA for the CDR3: TGTGCCAGTAGTCCGCAGGGGGAAAACACCATATATTTT. Amino acids: CASSPQGENTIYF.